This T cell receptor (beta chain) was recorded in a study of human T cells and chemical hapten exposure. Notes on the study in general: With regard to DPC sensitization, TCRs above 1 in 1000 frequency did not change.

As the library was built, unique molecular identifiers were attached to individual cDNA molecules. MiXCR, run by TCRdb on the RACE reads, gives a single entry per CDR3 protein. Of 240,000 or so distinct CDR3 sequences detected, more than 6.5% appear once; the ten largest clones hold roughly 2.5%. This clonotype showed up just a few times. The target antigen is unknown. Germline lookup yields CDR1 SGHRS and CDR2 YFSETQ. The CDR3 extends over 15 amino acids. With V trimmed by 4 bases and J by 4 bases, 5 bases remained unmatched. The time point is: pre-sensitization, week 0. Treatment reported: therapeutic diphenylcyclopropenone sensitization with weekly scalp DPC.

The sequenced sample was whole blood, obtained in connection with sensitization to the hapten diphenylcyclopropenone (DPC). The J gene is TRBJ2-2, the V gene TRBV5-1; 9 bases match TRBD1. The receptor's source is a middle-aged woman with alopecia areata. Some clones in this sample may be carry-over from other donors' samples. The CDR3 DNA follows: TGCGCCAGCAGCCCGGGACAGGGTCTCACCGGGGAGCTGTTTTTT. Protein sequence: CASSPGQGLTGELFF.